This T cell receptor beta chain was obtained from a study of blood T cells in healthy people across ages. The CDR3 is 12 residues long. Germline CDR1 MNHEY, CDR2 SVGAGI. With 5 bases removed from V and 7 bases from J, the gap between germline ends came to 10 bases. The second PCR ran 7 to 11 cycles with a sample-barcoded 5' primer and J-beta primers. TCRdb re-derived calls from the 5' RACE reads in MiXCR, one entry per CDR3 protein. The table has about 1.4 million distinct CDR3 sequences, 59% seen once. Study outcomes and limitations: Getting older went along with TCR beta diversity per million T cells dropping roughly linearly.

Remarks on this clonotype: The antigen is not known.

The chain recombines TRBV6-5 with TRBJ2-3; tentative D call: TRBD2 (6 bases). Sequenced sample: blood. The receptor was isolated from a man younger than 35 in good health. CDR3 region: CASSQEGYTQYF. CDR3 in DNA: TGTGCCAGCAGTCAGGAGGGATATACGCAGTATTTT.